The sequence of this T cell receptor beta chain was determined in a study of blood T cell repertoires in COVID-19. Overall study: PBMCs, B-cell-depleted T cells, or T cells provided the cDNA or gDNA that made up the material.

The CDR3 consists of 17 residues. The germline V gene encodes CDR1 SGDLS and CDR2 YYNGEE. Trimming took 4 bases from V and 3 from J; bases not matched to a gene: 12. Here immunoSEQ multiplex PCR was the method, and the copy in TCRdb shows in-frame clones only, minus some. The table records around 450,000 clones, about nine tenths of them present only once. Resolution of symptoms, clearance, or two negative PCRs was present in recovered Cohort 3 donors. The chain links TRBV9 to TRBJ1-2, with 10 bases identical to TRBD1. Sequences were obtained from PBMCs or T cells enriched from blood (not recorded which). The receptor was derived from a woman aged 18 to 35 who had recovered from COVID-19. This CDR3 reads CASSLSRDRGVDYGYTF. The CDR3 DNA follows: TGTGCCAGCAGCTTATCCCGGGACAGGGGCGTCGACTATGGCTACACCTTC.